This T cell receptor (beta chain) was recorded in a study of naive and memory T cell subsets. The study's findings and limits: In CD4 and CD8 cells, diversity dropped from naive through EMRA.

Both TRBC1 and TRBC2 were covered by a beta constant-region primer of two equimolar oligonucleotides. A 12-nucleotide UMI and the SP2 primer were added to the cDNA 3' end by oligonucleotide ligation. Via MiXCR, TCRdb re-called the UMI-ligation and nested PCR reads, giving one row per CDR3 protein. The sample includes around 30,000 distinct CDR3 sequences, over 8.5% seen only once; the top ten take approximately 15%. Per germline, CDR1 SGHAT and CDR2 FQNNGV. This CDR3 comprises 20 residues. Four subsets defined by CD45RA and CD27 were sorted after CD3, CD4, CD8 and live/dead staining. EMRA cells were CD45RA+CD27-, and effector memory cells CD45RA-CD27-. On this clonotype: What it recognizes is unknown. The germline gene is not matched at one end of the junction; a read error may be the cause.

What was sequenced was effector memory CD4+ T cells from blood. The subset: effector memory, CD45RA- CD27-. The rearrangement joins TRBV11-2 to TRBJ2-1; 13 positions agree with TRBD2. The TCR originated in a human donor in good health. CDR3 sequence reads: CASSQRLAGGLSSSYNEQIF. CDR3 DNA: TGTGCCAGCAGCCAGCGACTAGCGGGAGGACTGTCGAGCTCCTACAATGAGCAGATCTTC.